The text below deals with one T cell receptor (beta chain). Its antigen is undetermined. Primers: 60 Vbeta forward and 13 Jbeta reverse. Assay: immunoSEQ multiplex PCR; the TCRdb copy retains only in-frame clones and omits some. The sample carries approximately 170,000 clones, approximately 81% recorded once. Donors counted as nominally healthy when sampled, yet unrecorded immune exposures were likely. The data stem from a study of cytomegalovirus exposure and HLA in healthy donors. Study-level results: In an earlier analysis, about 87% or about 30%: the productive usage of most TCR beta V segments.

The CDR3 loop spans 15 amino acids. With 1 base clipped from V and 5 bases from J, the junction kept 8 bases outside the gene matches. Germline V gives CDR1 SGHDT, CDR2 YYEEEE. The receptor's source is a boy aged 2 to 10 in good health and CMV-seronegative. The chain combines TRBV5-6 with TRBJ2-5, with 7 bases lining up with TRBD2. Sequenced material: PBMCs. The CDR3 here is CASSLRSLGGETQYF. The CDR3 DNA follows: TGTGCCAGCAGCTTGAGGTCTTTGGGGGGGGAGACCCAGTACTTC.